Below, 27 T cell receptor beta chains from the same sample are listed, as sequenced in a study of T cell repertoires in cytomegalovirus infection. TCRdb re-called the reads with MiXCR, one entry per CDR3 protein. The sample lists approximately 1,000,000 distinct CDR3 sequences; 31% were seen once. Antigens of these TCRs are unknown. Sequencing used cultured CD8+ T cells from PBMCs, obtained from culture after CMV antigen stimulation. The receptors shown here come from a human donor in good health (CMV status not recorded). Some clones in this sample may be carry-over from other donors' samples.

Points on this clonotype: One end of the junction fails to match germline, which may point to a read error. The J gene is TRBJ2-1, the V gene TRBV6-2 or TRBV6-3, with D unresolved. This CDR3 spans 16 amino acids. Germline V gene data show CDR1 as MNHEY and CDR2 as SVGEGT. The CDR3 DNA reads TGTGCCGGCAGTTACTCAAAGCACTATCAATCTGGTGAGCAGTTCTTC. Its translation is CAGSYSKHYQSGEQFF.

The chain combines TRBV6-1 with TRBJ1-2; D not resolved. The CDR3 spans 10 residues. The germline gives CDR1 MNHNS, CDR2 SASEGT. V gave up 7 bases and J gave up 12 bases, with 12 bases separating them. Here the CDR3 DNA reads TGTGCCAGCACGGGCCTGGATAACACCTTC. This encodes CASTGLDNTF.

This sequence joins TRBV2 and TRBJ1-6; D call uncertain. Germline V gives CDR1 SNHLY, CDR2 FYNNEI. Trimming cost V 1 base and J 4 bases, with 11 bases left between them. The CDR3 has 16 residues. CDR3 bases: TGTGCCAGCAGTGAAGGGGCAGTCCTATATAATTCACCCCTCCACTTT. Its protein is CASSEGAVLYNSPLHF.

This CDR3 reads CASSQDWVTYEQYF. The CDR3 DNA is TGCGCCAGCAGCCAAGATTGGGTCACCTACGAGCAGTACTTC. J is TRBJ2-7 and V is TRBV4-1; the D is unclear. Trimming left V 0 bases short and J 2 bases short, with 8 bases between. Per germline, CDR1 MGHRA and CDR2 YSYEKL. This CDR3 has 14 amino acids.

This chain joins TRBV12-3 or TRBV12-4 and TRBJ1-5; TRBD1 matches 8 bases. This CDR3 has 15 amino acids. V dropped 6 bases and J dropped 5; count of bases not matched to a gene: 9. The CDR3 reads CASSALLTGDQPQHF. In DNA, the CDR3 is TGTGCCAGCAGCGCTCTCCTGACAGGGGATCAGCCCCAGCATTTT.

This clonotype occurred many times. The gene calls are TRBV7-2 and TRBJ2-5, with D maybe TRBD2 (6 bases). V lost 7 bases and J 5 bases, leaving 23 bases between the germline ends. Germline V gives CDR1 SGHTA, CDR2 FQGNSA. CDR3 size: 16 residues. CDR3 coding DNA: TGTGCCAGCACCCAACCTTTTCAAGGGGCGGGGGAGACCCAGTACTTC. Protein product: CASTQPFQGAGETQYF.

CDR3 amino acids: CASSFWTEYYNEQFF. The DNA of the CDR3 is TGTGCCAGCAGTTTTTGGACAGAATACTACAATGAGCAGTTCTTC. The chain employs TRBV27 and TRBJ2-1; TRBD1 is a possible D gene (6 bases). Germline CDR1 and CDR2: MNHEY and SMNVEV (reference sequence). Trimming took off 3 bases at V and 3 bases at J, with 12 bases between the two ends. The length of the CDR3 is 15 residues.

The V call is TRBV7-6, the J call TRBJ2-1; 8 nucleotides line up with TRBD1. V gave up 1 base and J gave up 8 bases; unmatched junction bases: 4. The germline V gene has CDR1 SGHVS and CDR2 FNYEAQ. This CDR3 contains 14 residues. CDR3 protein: CASSLGAQGDEQFF. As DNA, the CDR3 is TGTGCCAGCAGCTTAGGGGCACAGGGGGATGAGCAGTTCTTC.

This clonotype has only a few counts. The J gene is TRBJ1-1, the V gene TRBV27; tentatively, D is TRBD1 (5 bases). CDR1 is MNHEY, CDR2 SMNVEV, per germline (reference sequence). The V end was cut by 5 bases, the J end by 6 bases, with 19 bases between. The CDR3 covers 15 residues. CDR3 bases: TGTGCCAGCAGTCCTCAGGCAGGGTTTATATCTGAAGCTTTCTTT. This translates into CASSPQAGFISEAFF.

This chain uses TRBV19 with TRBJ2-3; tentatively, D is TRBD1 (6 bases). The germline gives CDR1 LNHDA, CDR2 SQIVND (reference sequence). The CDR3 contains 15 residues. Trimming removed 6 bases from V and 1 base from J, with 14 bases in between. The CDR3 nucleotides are TGTGCCAGTAGGCCCACAGGGTATGGCACAGATACGCAGTATTTT. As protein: CASRPTGYGTDTQYF.

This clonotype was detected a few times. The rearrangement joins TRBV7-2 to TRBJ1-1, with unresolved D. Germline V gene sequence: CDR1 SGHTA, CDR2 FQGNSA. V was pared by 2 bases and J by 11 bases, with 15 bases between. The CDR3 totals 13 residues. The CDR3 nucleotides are TGTGCCAGCAGCTTACCGACGGAGGCAGATGCTTTCTTT. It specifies CASSLPTEADAFF.

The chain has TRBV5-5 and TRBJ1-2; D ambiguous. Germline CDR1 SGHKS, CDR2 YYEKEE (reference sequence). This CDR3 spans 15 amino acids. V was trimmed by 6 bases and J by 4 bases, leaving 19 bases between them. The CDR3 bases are TGTGCCAGCAACCCCCTTTCCGGGCTAGGCTATGGCTACACCTTC. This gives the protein CASNPLSGLGYGYTF.

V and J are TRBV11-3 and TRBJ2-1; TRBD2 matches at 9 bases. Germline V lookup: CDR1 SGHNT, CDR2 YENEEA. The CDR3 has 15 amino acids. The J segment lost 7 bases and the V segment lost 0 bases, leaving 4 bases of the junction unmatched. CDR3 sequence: CASSLDSLAGNEQFF. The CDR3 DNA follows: TGTGCCAGCAGCTTAGATTCGCTAGCGGGGAATGAGCAGTTCTTC.

The CDR3 sequence is CATSHARGEGDTEAFF. CDR3 nucleotides: TGTGCCACCAGCCATGCAAGGGGCGAGGGGGACACTGAAGCTTTCTTT. V and J are TRBV15 and TRBJ1-1, with D possibly TRBD1 on 6 matching bases. V lost 5 bases, J lost 3 bases, and 19 bases lay in between. Per the germline V gene, CDR1 is LNHNV and CDR2 is YYDKDF (reference sequence). The CDR3 is 16 amino acids.

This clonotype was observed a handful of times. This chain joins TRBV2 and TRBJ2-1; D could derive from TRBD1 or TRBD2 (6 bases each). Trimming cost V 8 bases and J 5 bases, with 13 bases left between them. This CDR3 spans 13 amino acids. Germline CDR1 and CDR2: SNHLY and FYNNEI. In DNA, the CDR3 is TGTGCCAGCCTAGGGGGGCTTAACAATGAGCAGTTCTTC. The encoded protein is CASLGGLNNEQFF.

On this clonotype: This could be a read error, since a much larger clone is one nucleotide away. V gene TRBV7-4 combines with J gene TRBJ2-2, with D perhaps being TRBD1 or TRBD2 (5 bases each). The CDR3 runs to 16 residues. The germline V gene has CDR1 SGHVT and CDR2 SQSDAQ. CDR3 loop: CASSPRTAVGTGELVF. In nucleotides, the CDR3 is TGTGCCAGCAGCCCGAGGACCGCCGTGGGGACCGGGGAGCTGGTTTTT.

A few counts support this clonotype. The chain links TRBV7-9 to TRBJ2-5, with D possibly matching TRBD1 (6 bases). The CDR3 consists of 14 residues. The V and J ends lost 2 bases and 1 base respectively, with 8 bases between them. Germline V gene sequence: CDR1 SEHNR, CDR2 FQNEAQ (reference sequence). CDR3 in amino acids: CASSLQGIQETQYF. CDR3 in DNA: TGTGCCAGCAGCTTACAGGGGATCCAAGAGACCCAGTACTTC.

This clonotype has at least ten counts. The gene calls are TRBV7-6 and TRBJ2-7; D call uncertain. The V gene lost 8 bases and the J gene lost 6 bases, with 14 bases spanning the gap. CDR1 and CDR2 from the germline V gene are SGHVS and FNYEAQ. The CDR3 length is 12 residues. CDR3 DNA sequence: TGTGCCAGCCAGTCCCAATCGGGCGAGCAGTACGTC. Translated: CASQSQSGEQYV.

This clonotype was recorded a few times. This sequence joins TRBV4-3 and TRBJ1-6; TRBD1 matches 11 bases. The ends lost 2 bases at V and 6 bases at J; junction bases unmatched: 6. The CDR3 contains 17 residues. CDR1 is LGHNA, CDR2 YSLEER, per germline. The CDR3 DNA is TGCGCCAGCAGCCAACTTACCGGGACAGGGGGTAATTCACCCCTCCACTTT. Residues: CASSQLTGTGGNSPLHF.

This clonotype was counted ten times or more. The CDR3 DNA reads TGTGCCAGCAGTTACTCCCCCGGGAACACTGAAGCTTTCTTT. Protein sequence: CASSYSPGNTEAFF. The rearrangement joins TRBV6-2 or TRBV6-3 to TRBJ1-1; D not certain. Germline CDR1 and CDR2: MNHEY and SVGEGT. This CDR3 spans 14 amino acids. Trimming left V 0 bases short and J 1 base short, with 6 bases between.

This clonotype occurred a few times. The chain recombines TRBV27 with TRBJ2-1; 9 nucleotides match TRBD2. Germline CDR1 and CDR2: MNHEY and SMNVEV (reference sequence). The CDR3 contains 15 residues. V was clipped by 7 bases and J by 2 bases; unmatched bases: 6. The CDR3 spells CASKISGGPYNEQFF. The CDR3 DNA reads TGTGCCAGCAAGATTAGCGGGGGTCCCTACAATGAGCAGTTCTTC.

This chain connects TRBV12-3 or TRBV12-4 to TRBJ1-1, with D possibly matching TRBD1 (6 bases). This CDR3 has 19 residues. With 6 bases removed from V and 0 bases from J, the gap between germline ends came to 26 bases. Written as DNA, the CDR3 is TGTGCCAGCAGCTTCCTGTGGGGCGGGCCCAGGGGCATGAACACTGAAGCTTTCTTT. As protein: CASSFLWGGPRGMNTEAFF.

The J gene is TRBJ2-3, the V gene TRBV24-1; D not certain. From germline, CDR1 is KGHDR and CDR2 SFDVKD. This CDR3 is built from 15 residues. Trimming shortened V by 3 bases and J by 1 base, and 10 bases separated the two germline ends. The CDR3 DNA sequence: TGTGCCACCAGTGATGGAAGAGAAGGCACAGATACGCAGTATTTT. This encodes CATSDGREGTDTQYF.

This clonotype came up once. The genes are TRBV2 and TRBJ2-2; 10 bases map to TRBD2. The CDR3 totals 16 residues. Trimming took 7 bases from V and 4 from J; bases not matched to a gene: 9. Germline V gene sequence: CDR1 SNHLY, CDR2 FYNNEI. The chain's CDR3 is CASTSGGARSTGELFF. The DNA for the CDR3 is TGTGCCAGCACCAGCGGGGGGGCCCGTAGCACCGGGGAGCTGTTTTTT.

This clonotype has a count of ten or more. This CDR3 is CASRLGTLNTEAFF. The CDR3 DNA is TGTGCCAGCAGACTAGGGACATTGAACACTGAAGCTTTCTTT. This rearrangement joins TRBV6-5 to TRBJ1-1, with a possible D match to TRBD1 (6 bases). The CDR3 spans 14 residues. V lost 6 bases to trimming and J lost 0 bases, with 11 bases between them. Germline V gene data show CDR1 as MNHEY and CDR2 as SVGAGI.

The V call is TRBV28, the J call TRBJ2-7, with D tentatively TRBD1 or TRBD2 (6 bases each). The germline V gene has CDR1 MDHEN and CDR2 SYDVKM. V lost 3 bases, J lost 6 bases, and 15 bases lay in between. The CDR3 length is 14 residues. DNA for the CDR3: TGTGCCAGCAGTTTGGGAAAGGGGGGCCGCGAGCAGTACGTC. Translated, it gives CASSLGKGGREQYV.

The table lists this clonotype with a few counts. Written as DNA, the CDR3 is TGTGCTAGTGGTTTGCCACGAGAGGATAATGAAGCTTTCTTT. Translated: CASGLPREDNEAFF. The chain carries TRBV12-5 and TRBJ1-1; unclear D gene. Germline values: CDR1 LGHNT, CDR2 FRNRAP. This CDR3 has 14 residues. Trimming pared 2 bases from V and 7 bases from J, leaving 14 bases between.